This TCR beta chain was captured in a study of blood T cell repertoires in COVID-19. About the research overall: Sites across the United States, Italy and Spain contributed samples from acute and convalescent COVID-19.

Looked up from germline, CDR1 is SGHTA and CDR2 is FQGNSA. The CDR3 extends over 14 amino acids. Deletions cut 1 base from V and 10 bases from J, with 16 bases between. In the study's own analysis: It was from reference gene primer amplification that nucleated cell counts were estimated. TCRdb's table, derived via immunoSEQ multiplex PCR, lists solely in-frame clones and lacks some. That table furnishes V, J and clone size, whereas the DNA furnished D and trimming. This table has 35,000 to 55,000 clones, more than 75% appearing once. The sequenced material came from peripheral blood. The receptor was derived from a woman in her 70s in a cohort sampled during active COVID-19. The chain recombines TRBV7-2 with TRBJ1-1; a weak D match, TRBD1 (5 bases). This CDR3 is CASSLGGVPWGAFF. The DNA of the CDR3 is TGTGCCAGCAGCTTAGGGGGGGTGCCTTGGGGAGCTTTCTTT.